The 18 T cell receptor beta chains reported below all come from one sample, sequenced in a study of ipilimumab plus nivolumab after autologous stem cell transplantation. The protocol was immunoSEQ multiplex PCR, while the TCRdb copy is restricted to in-frame clones and leaves out a portion. This table holds some 6,200 clones, approximately 90% found once. This material consisted of PBMCs, taken in a trial of ipilimumab plus nivolumab as post-transplant consolidation. These receptors all come from a female donor with multiple myeloma.

The CDR3 protein is CASSPGTSDTGELFF. The CDR3 region has the DNA TGTGCCAGCAGCCCCGGGACTAGCGACACCGGGGAGCTGTTTTTT. The chain links TRBV7-3 to TRBJ2-2, with 10 nucleotides matching TRBD2. Germline CDR1 SGHTA, CDR2 FQGTGA. CDR3 length equals 15 residues. Trimming at V came to 5 bases and at J to 3 bases, leaving 3 bases not matched to a gene.

This rearrangement joins TRBV19 to TRBJ1-2; D is possibly TRBD1 (5 bases). V was pared by 1 base and J by 7 bases, with 16 bases between. The CDR3 runs 15 residues. CDR1 LNHDA and CDR2 SQIVND come from the germline V gene (reference sequence). The CDR3 sequence is CASSIAGSGWSGYTF. In DNA, the CDR3 is TGTGCCAGTAGTATAGCGGGCTCAGGGTGGAGTGGCTACACCTTC.

The chain carries TRBV28 and TRBJ1-6; D unresolved. Trimming took 2 bases from V and 6 from J, leaving 14 bases between them. Germline values: CDR1 MDHEN, CDR2 SYDVKM. The CDR3 length is 16 residues. In nucleotides, the CDR3 is TGTGCCAGCAGTTTAAATTCCCTTCGGAGTAATTCACCCCTCCACTTT. This gives the protein CASSLNSLRSNSPLHF.

This chain links TRBV7-2 with TRBJ2-5; 8 bases agree with TRBD2. J gave up 3 bases and V 5 bases, and 5 bases lay outside the gene matches. Looked up from germline, CDR1 is SGHTA and CDR2 is FQGNSA. This CDR3 is 14 amino acids long. The CDR3 loop reads CASSLGTRKETQYF. CDR3 DNA: TGTGCCAGCAGCCTCGGGACTAGAAAAGAGACCCAGTACTTC.

The chain has TRBV5-3 and TRBJ1-1; a weak D match, TRBD1 (6 bases). TRBV5-3 is classed as an ORF, of uncertain function. Between the trimmed V and J ends, which lost 0 bases and 2 bases, there was a span of 11 bases. The CDR3 contains 15 residues. As DNA, the CDR3 is TGTGCCAGAAGCTTGGGGACAGCAACCAACACTGAAGCTTTCTTT. This codes for CARSLGTATNTEAFF.

The chain couples TRBV10-3 to TRBJ2-6; the match to TRBD2 covers 12 bases. This CDR3 spans 17 amino acids. CDR1 is ENHRY and CDR2 is SYGVKD in the germline V gene. V lost 10 bases, J lost 2 bases, and 9 bases stayed unmatched. This CDR3 is CATLTSGSTAGANVLTF. DNA for the CDR3: TGTGCCACCCTGACTAGCGGGAGTACAGCTGGGGCCAACGTCCTGACTTTC.

The chain employs TRBV29-1 and TRBJ1-1, with D perhaps matching TRBD1 (5 bases). Germline CDR1 reads SQVTM; CDR2 reads ANQGSEA. This CDR3 is 10 amino acids long. V lost 3 bases, J lost 10 bases, and 9 bases lay in between. Written as DNA, the CDR3 is TGCAGCGTTGAGGGGGGTAGAGCTTTCTTT. Its translation is CSVEGGRAFF.

V gene TRBV11-3 combines with J gene TRBJ2-5, with D possibly TRBD1 on 5 matching bases. Germline CDR1 SGHNT, CDR2 YENEEA. V lost 5 bases, J lost 1 base, and 17 bases lay in between. The CDR3 extends over 16 amino acids. CDR3 in amino acids: CASSPRTSLSQETQYF. In DNA, the CDR3 is TGTGCCAGCAGCCCCAGGACAAGTCTCTCCCAAGAGACCCAGTACTTC.

As DNA, the CDR3 is TGCGCCAGCAGCCAAGAACCACTAGCGGCAGCGTCTTCCTACGAGCAGTACTTC. Translated, it gives CASSQEPLAAASSYEQYF. The chain couples TRBV4-1 to TRBJ2-7; 8 nucleotides line up with TRBD2. Unmatched junction bases numbered 11, after V lost 0 bases and J lost 1 base. CDR1 is MGHRA, CDR2 YSYEKL, per germline. There are 18 residues in the CDR3.

The V gene is TRBV27, the J gene TRBJ1-5; D remains ambiguous. This CDR3 is built from 13 residues. Trimming pared 6 bases from V and 4 bases from J, leaving 10 bases between. Germline V gene sequence: CDR1 MNHEY, CDR2 SMNVEV (reference sequence). The CDR3 sequence is CASSPRLNQPQHF. DNA of the CDR3: TGTGCCAGCAGCCCGCGCCTTAATCAGCCCCAGCATTTT.

J is TRBJ2-3 and V is TRBV27; no clear D gene. V was trimmed by 3 bases and J by 0 bases, leaving 10 bases between them. CDR3 length equals 15 residues. The germline V gene encodes CDR1 MNHEY and CDR2 SMNVEV (reference sequence). The CDR3 loop reads CASSFQEPSTDTQYF. CDR3 nucleotides: TGTGCCAGCAGTTTCCAGGAGCCTAGCACAGATACGCAGTATTTT.

This clone was counted a few times. The chain combines TRBV21-1 with TRBJ1-4. TRBV21-1 counts as a pseudogene. The CDR3 is 14 residues long. Written as DNA, the CDR3 is TGTGCCAGCAGCAGTTACGGCAAAAATGAAAAACTGTTTTTT. This codes for CASSSYGKNEKLFF.

The chain carries TRBV7-9 and TRBJ2-7, with TRBD1 matching 8 bases. Germline lookup yields CDR1 SEHNR and CDR2 FQNEAQ (reference sequence). The junction had 6 bases not matched to a gene; V was cut back by 5 bases and J by 6 bases. The CDR3 has 13 amino acids. CDR3 protein: CASSHPGGIEQYF. For the CDR3, the DNA is TGTGCCAGCAGCCATCCAGGGGGCATCGAGCAGTACTTC.

The table lists this clone with a few counts. The chain recombines TRBV30 with TRBJ2-4; D is tentatively TRBD1 or TRBD2 (6 bases each). The CDR3 has 14 residues. Germline CDR1 reads GTSNPN; CDR2 reads SVGIG (reference sequence). V lost 1 base and J 9 bases, leaving 16 bases between the germline ends. The DNA of the CDR3 is TGTGCCTGGAGTGGTCGGACAGAGGGGGGCATTCAGTACTTC. Its protein product is CAWSGRTEGGIQYF.

The rearrangement links TRBV7-9 to TRBJ2-3, with no clear D. CDR3 length: 13 residues. Germline V gene sequence: CDR1 SEHNR, CDR2 FQNEAQ (reference sequence). Trimming took 5 bases from V and 4 from J, leaving 10 bases between them. DNA for the CDR3: TGTGCCAGCAGCCCCCGCGTTCCAGATACGCAGTATTTT. It yields the protein CASSPRVPDTQYF.

This chain links TRBV28 with TRBJ2-5, with 11 bases aligning to TRBD1. Germline V gives CDR1 MDHEN, CDR2 SYDVKM. This CDR3 comprises 14 residues. The J segment lost 5 bases and the V segment lost 5 bases, leaving 4 bases of the junction unmatched. DNA for the CDR3: TGTGCCAGCAGTGGACAGGGGGCTTGGGAGACCCAGTACTTC. Its protein product is CASSGQGAWETQYF. The whole variable domain, remainder taken from reference TRBV28 and TRBJ2-5, is DVKVTQSSRYLVKRTGEKVFLECVQDMDHENMFWYRQDPGLGLRLIYFSYDVKMKEKGDIPEGYSVSREKKERFSLILESASTNQTSMYLCASSGQGAWETQYFGPGTRLLVL.

The chain combines TRBV6-6 with TRBJ2-7, with D hard to call. The V end was cut by 6 bases, the J end by 3 bases, with 12 bases between. The CDR3 loop spans 13 amino acids. Germline V gene sequence: CDR1 MNHNY, CDR2 SVGAGI (reference sequence). CDR3 sequence reads: CASSQGPLYEQYF. The CDR3 DNA sequence: TGTGCCAGCAGCCAAGGCCCTCTCTACGAGCAGTACTTC.

The chain joins TRBV28 to TRBJ2-7, with D perhaps matching TRBD1 (6 bases). The CDR3 contains 14 residues. Per the germline V gene, CDR1 is MDHEN and CDR2 is SYDVKM. The germline V and J ends were trimmed by 3 bases and 2 bases, with 11 bases remaining between them. The CDR3 is CASSLQDRAYEQYF. As DNA, the CDR3 is TGTGCCAGCAGTTTGCAGGACAGAGCCTACGAGCAGTACTTC. Full variable domain (outside the CDR3, taken from reference TRBV28 and TRBJ2-7): DVKVTQSSRYLVKRTGEKVFLECVQDMDHENMFWYRQDPGLGLRLIYFSYDVKMKEKGDIPEGYSVSREKKERFSLILESASTNQTSMYLCASSLQDRAYEQYFGPGTRLTVT.